One and the same sample provided the 31 T cell receptor beta chains below, sequenced in a study of blood T cell repertoires in COVID-19. Sequencing was performed with immunoSEQ multiplex PCR; in TCRdb, only in-frame clones are kept and a portion is missing. Of some 270,000 clones in the sample, approximately 85% were seen once. Sequencing used peripheral blood. These receptors came from a woman in her sixties or seventies with acute or convalescent COVID-19.

The chain has TRBV11-2 and TRBJ1-1; the D is unclear. The germline CDR1 and CDR2 sequences are SGHAT and FQNNGV. CDR3 size: 15 residues. V shed 2 bases and J shed 1 base, with 11 bases lying between them. The CDR3 is CASSLPSLRNTEAFF. In nucleotides, the CDR3 is TGTGCCAGCAGCTTACCCTCCCTGAGGAACACTGAAGCTTTCTTT.

The chain employs TRBV25-1 and TRBJ1-5, with a weak D call TRBD1 (5 bases). Germline V CDR1 and CDR2: MGHDK, SYGVNS. Trimming removed 5 bases from V and 2 bases from J, with 13 bases in between. This CDR3 is 15 amino acids long. CDR3 protein: CASSPGGKGNQPQHF. The CDR3 coding sequence is TGTGCCAGCAGTCCCGGGGGGAAAGGCAATCAGCCCCAGCATTTT.

The sample holds a few counts of this clone. The rearrangement uses TRBV6-6 and TRBJ2-1, with D perhaps TRBD1 (6 bases). The CDR3 spans 12 residues. V lost 4 bases and J 8 bases, leaving 9 bases between the germline ends. The V gene's germline CDR1 is MNHNY and CDR2 SVGAGI (reference sequence). DNA of the CDR3: TGTGCCAGCAGTTCCAAGGGGGATGAGCAGTTCTTC. This codes for CASSSKGDEQFF.

The rearrangement joins TRBV5-5 to TRBJ1-2; 7 positions match TRBD1. The V gene's germline CDR1 is SGHKS and CDR2 YYEKEE (reference sequence). CDR3 length: 14 amino acids. The ends lost 6 bases at V and 4 bases at J; junction bases unmatched: 9. CDR3 nucleotides: TGTGCCAGCACCATCGGTACAGGGGTCTATGGCTACACCTTC. Translation: CASTIGTGVYGYTF.

This chain uses TRBV19 with TRBJ1-5; possible D gene TRBD1, 5 bases. Germline CDR1 reads LNHDA; CDR2 reads SQIVND (reference sequence). V was trimmed by 5 bases and J by 1 base, leaving 24 bases between them. CDR3 size: 19 residues. CDR3 DNA sequence: TGTGCCAGTAGTCTGGGGCCCCGCGGGGGGGTGAGAAGCAATCAGCCCCAGCATTTT. Translating it yields CASSLGPRGGVRSNQPQHF.

The chain has TRBV4-2 and TRBJ2-5; 8 bases match TRBD2. CDR3 length: 15 amino acids. V lost 4 bases and J lost 5; bases outside the gene matches: 9. Per germline, CDR1 LGHNA and CDR2 YNFKEQ. The CDR3 bases are TGTGCCAGCAGCCCCTCCGGGGGGGCCGGGGAGACCCAGTACTTC. Its translation is CASSPSGGAGETQYF.

The chain employs TRBV6-5 and TRBJ2-1, with 8 bases matching TRBD1. The CDR3 length is 14 residues. Trimming cost V 2 bases and J 8 bases; bases outside gene matches: 5. The germline V gene encodes CDR1 MNHEY and CDR2 SVGAGI. In DNA, the CDR3 is TGTGCCAGCAGTTACCCCCAGGGGGCTGATGAGCAGTTCTTC. Translation gives CASSYPQGADEQFF.

The chain is built from TRBV2 and TRBJ1-6; unclear D gene. Per the germline V gene, CDR1 is SNHLY and CDR2 is FYNNEI. This CDR3 has 13 amino acids. Trimming took off 6 bases at V and 0 bases at J, with 3 bases between the two ends. Here the CDR3 reads CASRSSYNSPLHF. The CDR3 DNA is TGTGCCAGCAGGAGCTCCTATAATTCACCCCTCCACTTT.

The chain couples TRBV19 to TRBJ2-2; 10 nucleotides align to TRBD2. The germline CDR1 and CDR2 sequences are LNHDA and SQIVND (reference sequence). V gave up 6 bases and J gave up 6 bases; unmatched junction bases: 4. The CDR3 consists of 14 residues. The CDR3 bases are TGTGCCAGTAGCGTTCTAGCGGGGGCCGGGGAGCTGTTTTTT. Residues: CASSVLAGAGELFF. The whole variable domain, remainder taken from reference TRBV19 and TRBJ2-2, is DGGITQSPKYLFRKEGQNVTLSCEQNLNHDAMYWYRQDPGQGLRLIYYSQIVNDFQKGDIAEGYSVSREKKESFPLTVTSAQKNPTAFYLCASSVLAGAGELFFGEGSRLTVL.

The rearrangement links TRBV5-1 to TRBJ2-5; the match to TRBD2 covers 11 bases. The V gene's germline CDR1 is SGHRS and CDR2 YFSETQ. The CDR3 sequence is 15 residues long. V trimming: 2 bases; J trimming: 6 bases; junction bases outside the gene matches: 6. The CDR3 nucleotides read TGCGCCAGCAGCTTTGGGCTAGCGGGGGGCCAGACCCAGTACTTC. Protein product: CASSFGLAGGQTQYF.

The J gene is TRBJ2-3, the V gene TRBV16; D gene uncertain. Trimming left V 4 bases short and J 0 bases short, with 2 bases between. This CDR3 is built from 12 residues. In germline, CDR1 is KGHSY, CDR2 FQNENV. This chain's CDR3 is CASSPSTDTQYF. The CDR3 nucleotides read TGTGCCAGCAGCCCTAGCACAGATACGCAGTATTTT. Combining the CDR3 with reference TRBV16 and TRBJ2-3 gives the whole variable domain GEEVAQTPKHLVRGEGQKAKLYCAPIKGHSYVFWYQQVLKNEFKFLISFQNENVFDETGMPKERFSAKCLPNSPCSLEIQATKLEDSAVYFCASSPSTDTQYFGPGTRLTVL.

The rearrangement joins TRBV20-1 to TRBJ1-1, with D perhaps matching TRBD1 (6 bases). CDR1 is DFQATT and CDR2 is SNEGSKA in the germline V gene (reference sequence). The CDR3 consists of 11 residues. In DNA form, the CDR3 reads TGCAGCGGACAGCTTAACACTGAAGCTTTCTTT. Protein product: CSGQLNTEAFF.

Points on this clone: The same CDR3 is also encoded by other DNA sequences in this sample. The chain is built from TRBV5-4 and TRBJ1-1, with D perhaps TRBD1 (6 bases). This CDR3 is built from 14 residues. CDR1 and CDR2 from the germline V gene are SGHNT and YYREEE (reference sequence). Trimming took off 4 bases at V and 1 base at J, with 11 bases between the two ends. The DNA for the CDR3 is TGTGCCAGCAGCCCCGGACAGAGGAACACTGAAGCTTTCTTT. It yields the protein CASSPGQRNTEAFF.

This clone has a single count. The V gene is TRBV19, the J gene TRBJ1-2; D uncertain. Germline V gives CDR1 LNHDA, CDR2 SQIVND (reference sequence). V was cut by 5 bases and J by 1 base, with 5 bases left in between. This CDR3 is built from 12 residues. CDR3 nucleotides: TGTGCCAGTAGTCAGGTTAACTATGGCTACACCTTC. This sequence encodes CASSQVNYGYTF.

This clone was detected only once. This sequence joins TRBV11-2 and TRBJ2-1; no firm D call. Germline assignment: CDR1 SGHAT and CDR2 FQNNGV. The CDR3 is 12 amino acids. V was trimmed by 0 bases and J by 9 bases, leaving 6 bases between them. Written as DNA, the CDR3 is TGTGCCAGCAGCTTAGATGCACTTGAGCAGTTCTTC. Translation: CASSLDALEQFF.

The chain carries TRBV23-1 and TRBJ1-5; no reliable D call. TRBV23-1 is flagged as an ORF with uncertain function. CDR3 length equals 15 residues. Trimming cost V 10 bases and J 0 bases, with 16 bases left between them. The chain's CDR3 is CATTFTPYSNQPQHF. CDR3 bases: TGCGCCACCACCTTTACCCCCTATAGCAATCAGCCCCAGCATTTT.

V gene TRBV3-1 (or the pseudogene TRBV3-2) combines with J gene TRBJ2-5, with TRBD2 matching over 10 bases. The CDR3 has 15 residues. Germline CDR1 LGHDT, CDR2 YNNKEL (reference sequence). After removal of 4 bases from V and 3 bases from J, the junction contained 5 bases not matched to a gene. CDR3 amino acids: CASSPRTSGKETQYF. In nucleotides, the CDR3 is TGTGCCAGCAGCCCCCGGACTAGCGGCAAAGAGACCCAGTACTTC.

The CDR3: CASSLVPGGTYEQYF. The CDR3 DNA is TGTGCCAGCAGCTTAGTTCCGGGCGGGACCTACGAGCAGTACTTC. This chain joins TRBV11-2 and TRBJ2-7; D is possibly TRBD2 (6 bases). Germline V gene data show CDR1 as SGHAT and CDR2 as FQNNGV. V was cut by 1 base and J by 2 bases, with 12 bases left in between. The CDR3 has 15 residues. Full variable domain (rest looked up from reference TRBV11-2 and TRBJ2-7): EAGVAQSPRYKIIEKRQSVAFWCNPISGHATLYWYQQILGQGPKLLIQFQNNGVVDDSQLPKDRFSAERLKGVDSTLKIQPAKLEDSAVYLCASSLVPGGTYEQYFGPGTRLTVT.

As regards this clone: In the same sample, other DNA sequences code for this CDR3. The chain uses TRBV3-1 (or the pseudogene TRBV3-2) and TRBJ2-5; D perhaps matches TRBD2 (5 bases). The CDR3 is 15 residues long. Germline loops: CDR1 LGHDT, CDR2 YNNKEL (reference sequence). The V gene lost 1 base and the J gene lost 1 base, with 10 bases spanning the gap. The CDR3 loop is CASSQGRGFQETQYF. DNA of the CDR3: TGTGCCAGCAGCCAAGGTCGAGGGTTCCAAGAGACCCAGTACTTC.

This clone is a singleton in its sample. The sample holds other DNA sequences that translate to the same CDR3. V is TRBV5-1 and J is TRBJ1-1, with D unresolved. Trimming shortened V by 0 bases and J by 1 base, and 7 bases separated the two germline ends. Germline V gene sequence: CDR1 SGHRS, CDR2 YFSETQ. The CDR3 covers 14 residues. This CDR3 reads CASSLGGGNTEAFF. The CDR3 DNA reads as TGCGCCAGCAGCTTGGGGGGAGGGAACACTGAAGCTTTCTTT.

This chain connects TRBV18 to TRBJ1-3; D is ambiguous. V lost 6 bases and J 7 bases, leaving 13 bases between the germline ends. The CDR3 runs to 13 residues. The germline gives CDR1 KGHSH, CDR2 LQKENI. CDR3 nucleotide sequence: TGTGCCAGCTCCCTTGGACTTGACAACACCATATATTTT. Its translation is CASSLGLDNTIYF.

V and J are TRBV3-1 (or the pseudogene TRBV3-2) and TRBJ1-5; TRBD1 agrees at 7 bases. The CDR3 totals 14 residues. Germline V gene lookup returns CDR1 LGHDT and CDR2 YNNKEL (reference sequence). V was pared by 8 bases and J by 0 bases, with 4 bases of the junction left unmatched. CDR3 DNA sequence: TGTGCCAGCGGGGGACAGTATAGCAATCAGCCCCAGCATTTT. It yields the protein CASGGQYSNQPQHF.

CDR3 sequence reads: CASSRTVNTEAFF. The CDR3 DNA reads TGTGCCAGCAGCCGGACAGTGAACACTGAAGCTTTCTTT. The chain links TRBV3-1 (or the pseudogene TRBV3-2) to TRBJ1-1, with D maybe TRBD1 (6 bases). Germline V CDR1 and CDR2: LGHDT, YNNKEL (reference sequence). The CDR3 runs 13 residues. V gave up 4 bases and J gave up 0 bases, with 6 bases separating them.

This rearrangement joins TRBV5-1 to TRBJ2-1, with 8 positions matching TRBD1. Losses at the gene ends were 4 bases for V and 9 bases for J; bases not matched to a gene: 9. Germline V CDR1 and CDR2: SGHRS, YFSETQ. The CDR3 is 14 residues long. Here the CDR3 DNA reads TGCGCCAGCAGCGCGGACAGGGAGAAAGGTGAGCAGTTCTTC. Amino acids: CASSADREKGEQFF.

The V gene is TRBV6-1, the J gene TRBJ1-1; the D is unclear. CDR3 size: 15 residues. The germline V gene encodes CDR1 MNHNS and CDR2 SASEGT. Trimming stripped 2 bases from V and 11 bases from J, with 21 bases between. The CDR3 coding sequence is TGTGCCAGCAGTGAATCGGTGGCCTTGAGGGAGAAGGCTTTCTTT. Translating it yields CASSESVALREKAFF.

The rearrangement uses TRBV6-5 and TRBJ1-6; weak D call: TRBD1 (6 bases). Germline V gene sequence: CDR1 MNHEY, CDR2 SVGAGI. The CDR3 sequence is 13 residues long. V was clipped by 8 bases and J by 8 bases, with 13 bases between them. CDR3 sequence (DNA): TGTGCCAGCCGGATGGGGGCATATTCACCCCTCCACTTT. Translating it yields CASRMGAYSPLHF.

The chain uses TRBV7-3 and TRBJ1-6, with D perhaps TRBD1 (5 bases). V was pared by 2 bases and J by 12 bases, with 11 bases between. The CDR3 extends over 13 amino acids. Germline-derived CDR1 and CDR2 are SGHTA and FQGTGA. The CDR3 spells CASSLGHWGPLHF. The CDR3 DNA is TGTGCCAGCAGCTTAGGACATTGGGGACCCCTCCACTTT.

The rearrangement links TRBV7-2 to TRBJ1-3, with TRBD1 as a possible D gene (6 bases). Trimming shortened V by 4 bases and J by 7 bases, and 11 bases separated the two germline ends. This CDR3 region has 13 residues. Germline values: CDR1 SGHTA, CDR2 FQGNSA. CDR3 in amino acids: CASSYDRSNTIYF. The CDR3 region has the DNA TGTGCCAGCAGCTATGACAGGAGTAACACCATATATTTT.

This clone appeared once. The chain uses TRBV11-2 and TRBJ2-7, with D possibly being TRBD2 (7 bases). The CDR3 has 11 residues. Looked up from germline, CDR1 is SGHAT and CDR2 is FQNNGV. V was pared by 5 bases and J by 9 bases, with 11 bases between. CDR3 in amino acids: CASSRGAWQYF. In DNA form, the CDR3 reads TGTGCCAGCAGCCGGGGGGCCTGGCAGTACTTC. Together with reference TRBV11-2 and TRBJ2-7, the CDR3 gives the full variable domain: EAGVAQSPRYKIIEKRQSVAFWCNPISGHATLYWYQQILGQGPKLLIQFQNNGVVDDSQLPKDRFSAERLKGVDSTLKIQPAKLEDSAVYLCASSRGAWQYFGPGTRLTVT.

The chain uses TRBV4-2 and TRBJ2-5, with TRBD2 identical over 8 bases. Germline values: CDR1 LGHNA, CDR2 YNFKEQ. The J segment lost 9 bases and the V segment lost 4 bases, leaving 10 bases of the junction unmatched. This CDR3 has 14 amino acids. The CDR3 sequence: CASSPGREVWAQYF. DNA for the CDR3: TGTGCCAGCAGCCCCGGGCGGGAGGTCTGGGCCCAGTACTTC.

The chain recombines TRBV5-1 with TRBJ2-7; TRBD1 matches 8 bases. CDR3 length equals 14 residues. Germline CDR1 is SGHRS and CDR2 is YFSETQ. Losses at the gene ends were 5 bases for V and 5 bases for J; bases not matched to a gene: 9. The CDR3 DNA sequence: TGCGCCAGCAGTGGGCAGGGGGCGATCCACGAGCAGTACTTC. This sequence encodes CASSGQGAIHEQYF.